These T cell receptor beta chains were read from a single sample in a study of shared clonotypes between healthy human individuals. The table came from immunoSEQ multiplex PCR; TCRdb's copy has only in-frame clones and leaves some out. Among approximately 620,000 clones listed, approximately 97% were seen once. Sequencing was carried out using naive CD4+ T cells sorted from blood. The receptors originated from a woman younger than 45 in good health. Each CDR3 is given with its conserved first and last residue. A D gene is named only where the DNA matches it firmly. The size field is filled for only some rows; it gives once, few, many or a size class.

D: TRBD2; J: TRBJ2-5; size: -; V: TRBV11-2; DNA: TGTGCCAGCAGCTCGGGACTAGCCCAAGAGACCCAGTACTTC; CDR3: CASSSGLAQETQYF
D: -; J: TRBJ1-1; size: -; V: TRBV5-1; DNA: TGCGCCAGCAGCTTGGATCTGGGTTCGAACACTGAAGCTTTCTTT; CDR3: CASSLDLGSNTEAFF
D: -; J: TRBJ2-7; size: -; V: TRBV5-5; DNA: TGTGCCAGCAGCTTGAGGCCAGGCACCTACGAGCAGTACTTC; CDR3: CASSLRPGTYEQYF
D: TRBD2; J: TRBJ2-7; size: -; V: TRBV4-1; DNA: TGCGCCAGCAGCCAACTGGAGCGGGACTCACAGTACTTC; CDR3: CASSQLERDSQYF
D: TRBD2; J: TRBJ2-2; size: -; V: TRBV27; DNA: TGTGCCAGCAGTCGTGATTTAGCGGGACGTCTGACCGGGGAGCTGTTTTTT; CDR3: CASSRDLAGRLTGELFF
D: TRBD2; J: TRBJ2-5; size: -; V: TRBV6-5; DNA: TGTGCCAGCAGTTACGCGCTAGCGGGAGAAGAGACCCAGTACTTC; CDR3: CASSYALAGEETQYF
D: TRBD1; J: TRBJ2-7; size: -; V: TRBV18; DNA: TGTGCCAGCTCAAGAGACAGGGCCTCTTCCTACGAGCAGTACTTC; CDR3: CASSRDRASSYEQYF
D: -; J: TRBJ1-2; size: -; V: TRBV28; DNA: TGTGCCAGCAGTTTAGAAGCGAGGGCCCCCGCATTC; CDR3: CASSLEARAPAF
D: -; J: TRBJ1-5; size: -; V: TRBV30; DNA: TGTGCCTGGAGTGTAGGGCAGGGGAAACAGCCCCAGCATTTT; CDR3: CAWSVGQGKQPQHF
D: -; J: TRBJ1-2; size: few; V: TRBV7-2; DNA: TGTGCCAGCAGCTTAGAGCCATACCCATCCTATGGCTACACCTTC; CDR3: CASSLEPYPSYGYTF
D: TRBD1; J: TRBJ2-5; size: once; V: TRBV18; DNA: TGTGCCAGCTCACCAACAGGGGACGAGACCCAGTACTTC; CDR3: CASSPTGDETQYF
D: -; J: TRBJ2-7; size: -; V: TRBV27; DNA: TGTGCCAGCAGTGTTCGACAGGCCACCTCCTACGAGCAGTACTTC; CDR3: CASSVRQATSYEQYF
D: -; J: TRBJ1-4; size: -; V: TRBV5-4; DNA: TGTGCCAGCAGCTTGGCTCCTCCTTCACGGGAAAAACTGTTTTTT; CDR3: CASSLAPPSREKLFF